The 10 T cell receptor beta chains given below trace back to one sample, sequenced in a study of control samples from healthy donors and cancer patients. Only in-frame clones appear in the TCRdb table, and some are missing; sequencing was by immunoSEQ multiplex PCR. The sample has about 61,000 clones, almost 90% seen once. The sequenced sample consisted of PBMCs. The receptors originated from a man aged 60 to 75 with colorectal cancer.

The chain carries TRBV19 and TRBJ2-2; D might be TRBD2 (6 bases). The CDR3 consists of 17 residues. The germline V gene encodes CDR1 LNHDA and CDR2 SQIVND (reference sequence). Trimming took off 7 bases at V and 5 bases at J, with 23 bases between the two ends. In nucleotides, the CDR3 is TGTGCCAGTACCGTGGCGGCCGGGTATCTAGCGACCGGGGAGCTGTTTTTT. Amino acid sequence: CASTVAAGYLATGELFF.

CDR3 sequence reads: CASSLAVDYIYEQYF. Here the CDR3 DNA reads TGTGCCAGCAGCTTAGCGGTGGACTATATCTACGAGCAGTACTTC. The chain has TRBV7-8 and TRBJ2-7; tentative D call: TRBD2 (6 bases). Deletions cut 0 bases from V and 3 bases from J, with 12 bases between. CDR1 and CDR2 from the germline V gene are SGHVS and FQNEAQ. The CDR3 contains 15 residues. The whole variable domain, remainder taken from reference TRBV7-8 and TRBJ2-7, is GAGVSQSPRYKVAKRGQDVALRCDPISGHVSLFWYQQALGQGPEFLTYFQNEAQLDKSGLPSDRFFAERPEGSVSTLKIQRTQQEDSAVYLCASSLAVDYIYEQYFGPGTRLTVT.

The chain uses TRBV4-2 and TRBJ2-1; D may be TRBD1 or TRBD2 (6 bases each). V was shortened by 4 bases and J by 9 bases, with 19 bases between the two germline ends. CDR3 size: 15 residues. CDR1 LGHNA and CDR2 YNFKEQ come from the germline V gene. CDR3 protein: CASSPSGARSGEQFF. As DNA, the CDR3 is TGTGCCAGCAGCCCCTCGGGGGCAAGGTCCGGTGAGCAGTTCTTC.

The CDR3 DNA sequence: TGTGCCAGTAGTATCCGTGACAGATTCAAGGGGGAGCTGTTTTTT. Its translation is CASSIRDRFKGELFF. The rearrangement links TRBV19 to TRBJ2-2; D possibly corresponds to TRBD1 (5 bases). CDR3 length: 15 residues. V lost 3 bases and J 8 bases, leaving 16 bases between the germline ends. From germline, CDR1 is LNHDA and CDR2 SQIVND (reference sequence).

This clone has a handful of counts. The CDR3 spells CASSHMGPERGAFF. As DNA, the CDR3 is TGTGCCAGCAGCCATATGGGGCCGGAGAGGGGGGCTTTCTTT. This rearrangement joins TRBV14 to TRBJ1-1; D may be TRBD1 (6 bases). V was pared by 3 bases and J by 11 bases, with 19 bases between. Germline-derived CDR1 and CDR2 are SGHDN and FVKESK. This CDR3 region has 14 residues.

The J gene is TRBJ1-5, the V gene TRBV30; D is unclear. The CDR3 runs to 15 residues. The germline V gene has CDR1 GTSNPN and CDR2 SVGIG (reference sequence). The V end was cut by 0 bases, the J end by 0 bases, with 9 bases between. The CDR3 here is CAWSVRTYSNQPQHF. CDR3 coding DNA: TGTGCCTGGAGTGTACGGACTTATAGCAATCAGCCCCAGCATTTT.

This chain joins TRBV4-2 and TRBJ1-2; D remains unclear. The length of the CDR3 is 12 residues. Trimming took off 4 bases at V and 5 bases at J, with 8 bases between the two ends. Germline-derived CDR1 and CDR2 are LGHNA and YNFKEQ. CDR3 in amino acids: CASSPSGYGYTF. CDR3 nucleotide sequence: TGTGCCAGCAGCCCATCGGGATATGGCTACACCTTC.

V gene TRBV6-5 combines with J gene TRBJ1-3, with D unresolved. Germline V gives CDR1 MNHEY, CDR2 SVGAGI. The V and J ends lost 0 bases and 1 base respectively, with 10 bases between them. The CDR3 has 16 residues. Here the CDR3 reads CASSYSPWESGNTIYF. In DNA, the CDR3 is TGTGCCAGCAGTTACTCCCCCTGGGAGTCTGGAAACACCATATATTTT.

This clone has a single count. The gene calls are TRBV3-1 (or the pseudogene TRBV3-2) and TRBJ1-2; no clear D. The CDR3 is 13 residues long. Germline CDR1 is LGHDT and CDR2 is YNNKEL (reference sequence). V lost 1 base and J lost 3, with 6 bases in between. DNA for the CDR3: TGTGCCAGCAGCCAAGGGTCCCACTATGGCTACACCTTC. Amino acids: CASSQGSHYGYTF.

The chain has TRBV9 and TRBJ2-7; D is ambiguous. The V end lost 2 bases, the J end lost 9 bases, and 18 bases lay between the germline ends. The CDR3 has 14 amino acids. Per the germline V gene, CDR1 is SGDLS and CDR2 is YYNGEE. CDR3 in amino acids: CASSVHGSLEGQYF. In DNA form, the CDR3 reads TGTGCCAGCAGCGTCCACGGATCTCTGGAAGGGCAGTACTTC.